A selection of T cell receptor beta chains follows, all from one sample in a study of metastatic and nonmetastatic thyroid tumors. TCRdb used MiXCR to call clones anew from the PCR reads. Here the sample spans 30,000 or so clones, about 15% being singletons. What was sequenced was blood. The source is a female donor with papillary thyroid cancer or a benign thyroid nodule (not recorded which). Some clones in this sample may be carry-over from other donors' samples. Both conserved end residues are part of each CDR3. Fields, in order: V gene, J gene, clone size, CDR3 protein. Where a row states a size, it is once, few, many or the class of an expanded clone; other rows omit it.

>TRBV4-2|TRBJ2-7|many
CASSQQLSGASYEQYF
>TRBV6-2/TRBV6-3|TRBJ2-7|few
CASRDVGLPSYEQYF
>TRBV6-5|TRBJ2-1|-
CASSYSVANYNEQFF
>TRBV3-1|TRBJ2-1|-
CASSQVTWRNRGYNEQFF
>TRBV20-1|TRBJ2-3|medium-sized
CSANQGGGSEDTQYF
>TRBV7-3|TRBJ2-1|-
CASILIAAPGDEQFF
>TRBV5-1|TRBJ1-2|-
CASWDRAQLNYGYTF
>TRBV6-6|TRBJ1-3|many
CASSYLGSSGNTIYF
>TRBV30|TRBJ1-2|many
CAWTGSRTGRVDYGYTF
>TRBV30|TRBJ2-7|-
CAWSTRGAAEQYF
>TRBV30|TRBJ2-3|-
CAWGASAGVAYTQYF
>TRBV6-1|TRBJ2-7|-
CASSPGWEQYF
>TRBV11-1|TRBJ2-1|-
CASSPFAGLGYNEQFF
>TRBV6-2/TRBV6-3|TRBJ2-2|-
CASRKTSWPRPKQVELFF
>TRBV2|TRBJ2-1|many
CASSVRGASSYNEQFF
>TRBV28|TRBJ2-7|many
CASSLGAGGGSLEQYF
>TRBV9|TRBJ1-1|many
CASSVVGVGNTEAFF
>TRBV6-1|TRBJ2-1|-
CASSLLVSREHNEQFF
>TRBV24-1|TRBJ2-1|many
CATGRSGSSNEQFF
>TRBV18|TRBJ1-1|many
CASSPQGGTEAFF
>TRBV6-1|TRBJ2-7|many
CASSGTDRYEQYF
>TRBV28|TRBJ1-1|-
CASSWGTGRTEAFF
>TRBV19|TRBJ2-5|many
CASSKAGGVETQYF
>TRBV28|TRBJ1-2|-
CASSLRLFGTYYGYTF
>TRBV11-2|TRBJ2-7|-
CASSSEGSFFEQYF
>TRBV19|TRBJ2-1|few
CASRETSVTGNEQFF
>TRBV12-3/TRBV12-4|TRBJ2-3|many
CASSFSISTDTQYF
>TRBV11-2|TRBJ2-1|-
CASSLQQGGYNEQFF
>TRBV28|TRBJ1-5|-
CASSLVDQFGPQHF
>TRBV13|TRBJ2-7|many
CASSPHTSGGYEQYF
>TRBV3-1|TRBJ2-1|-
CASIQDWVSGRGNNEQFF
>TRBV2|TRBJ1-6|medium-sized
CASKIGTGATPLHF
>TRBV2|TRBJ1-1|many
CASSSSGIRSLAEAFF
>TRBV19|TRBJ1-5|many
CASSSRNTRDEEVHSNQPQHF
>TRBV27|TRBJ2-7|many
CASSSTGGPYEQYF
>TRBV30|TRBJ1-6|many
CAWWQGSYNSPLHF
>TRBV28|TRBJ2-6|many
CASSLPSGWVSGANVLTF
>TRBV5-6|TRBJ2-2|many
CASSPRDTGELFF
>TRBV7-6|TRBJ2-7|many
CASSTRQGLAYEQYF
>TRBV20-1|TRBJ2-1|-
CSAWDRGQQETQFF
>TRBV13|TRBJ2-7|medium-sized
CASSFTGPGVHEQYF
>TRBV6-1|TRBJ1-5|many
CASSIQGGNQPQHF
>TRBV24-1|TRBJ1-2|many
CATSDHNAQGAHGYTF
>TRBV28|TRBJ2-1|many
CASTGPSTGYNEQFF
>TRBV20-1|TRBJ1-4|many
CSLTGFPANEKLFF
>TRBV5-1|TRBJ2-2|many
CASSVVRGELFF
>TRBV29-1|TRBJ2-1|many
CSVEIPRGGGFNEQFF
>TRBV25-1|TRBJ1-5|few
CASIGGGNQPQHF
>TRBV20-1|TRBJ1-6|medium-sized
CSASPPRRVSSYNSPLHF
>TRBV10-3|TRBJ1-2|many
CAIGGAAANYGYTF